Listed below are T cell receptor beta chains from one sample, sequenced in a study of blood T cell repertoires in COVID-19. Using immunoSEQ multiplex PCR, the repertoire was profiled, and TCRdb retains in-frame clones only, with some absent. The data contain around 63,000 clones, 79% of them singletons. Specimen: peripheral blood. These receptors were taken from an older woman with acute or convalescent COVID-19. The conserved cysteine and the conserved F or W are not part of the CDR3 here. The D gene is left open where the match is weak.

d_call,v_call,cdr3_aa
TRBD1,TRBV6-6,ASSSGQGSEQY
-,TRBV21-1,ASSKERSYNEQF
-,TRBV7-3,ASSLRAGTLSNEQF
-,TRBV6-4,ASSETGVSYGYT
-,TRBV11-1,ASSLIPGGTGELF
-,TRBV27,ASTKNRGYQETQY
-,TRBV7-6,ASSLSDTIY
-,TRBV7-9,ASTHGASGTDTQY
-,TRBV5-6,ASSQGYSDSPLH
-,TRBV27,ASGVEDTTDTQY
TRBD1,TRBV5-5,ASSSVTGTGNTIY
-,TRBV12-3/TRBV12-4,ASSLAGGYGYT
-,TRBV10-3,AISPRGADNTGELF
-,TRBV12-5,ASGLSGGGGYT
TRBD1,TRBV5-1,ASSLAPPGDRASGANVLT
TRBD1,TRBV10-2,ASSEFVGGLSKLF
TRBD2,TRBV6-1,ASREAGGITDTQY
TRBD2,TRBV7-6,ASSLRTSGGGGTQY
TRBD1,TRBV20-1,SATTGNEQY
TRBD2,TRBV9,ASSLFGGGKDTQY
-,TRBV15,ATSSVLGHTDTQY
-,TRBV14,ASSQDAGSIRGYT
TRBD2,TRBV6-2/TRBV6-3,ASSYQRGRGDTQY
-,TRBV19,AIKGQNTGELF
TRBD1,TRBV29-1,SVSYRGTNTGELF
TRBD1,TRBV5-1,ASSLGQGKTYNSPLH
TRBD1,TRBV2,ASRGQGNSKETQY
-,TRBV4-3,ASSQDLRGGETQY
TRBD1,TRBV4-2,ASTGQGNNEQF
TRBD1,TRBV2,ASSELGGRQF
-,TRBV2,ASSEAGLEQF
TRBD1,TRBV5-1,ASSLGTGGTDTQY
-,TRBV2,ASRPAGLRRWEKLF
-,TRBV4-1,ASSTTTGGHYEQY